This T cell receptor (beta chain) was identified during a study of Ad26.COV2.S vaccination and SARS-CoV-2 variants. Turning to the study itself: By the intramuscular route, Ad26.COV2.S was given once, or twice 56 days apart.

A note on this clone: Its antigen is unknown.

The method was immunoSEQ multiplex PCR; TCRdb's version includes in-frame clones alone and lacks a portion of them. This table holds 300,000 to 400,000 clones, more than 75% found once. Specified treatment: 19 received Ad26.COV2.S at low or high dose, single or two shots; about 5 received placebo; per-sample allocation not given. The samples were gathered on day 63 after the first injection of vaccine or placebo. This person who donated was an adult of 18-55 years in Boston. The study, taken as a whole, reports: Vaccine and placebo groups showed comparable non-spike TCR breadth. People who got the vaccine had more spike-specific TCR breadth than people who got placebo.

The source of this sequence is a person between 18 and 65 years old who received the Ad26.COV2.S COVID-19 vaccine or a placebo. Sequencing used peripheral blood, obtained in a trial of Ad26.COV2.S vaccine versus placebo.

This CDR3 is CASSSGQGNTIYF. In DNA, the CDR3 is TGTGCCAGCAGCTCAGGACAGGGCAACACCATATATTTT. This chain connects TRBV7-3 to TRBJ1-3; 8 positions match TRBD1. J gave up 7 bases and V 4 bases, and 3 bases lay outside the gene matches. There are 13 residues in the CDR3. Germline values: CDR1 SGHTA, CDR2 FQGTGA.